This passage covers 8 T cell receptor beta chains from one sample sequenced in a study of blood T cells in healthy people across ages. A second PCR, run for roughly 7 to 12 cycles, used a sample-barcoded 5' primer plus a J-beta primer mix. MiXCR, run by TCRdb on the 5' RACE reads, gives a single entry per CDR3 protein. The table has about 700,000 distinct CDR3 sequences, about 32% seen once. The specimen sequenced was blood. All receptors derive from a woman aged 80 or over in good health.

In its sample, this clonotype was seen many times. The rearrangement links TRBV6-5 to TRBJ1-1, with D maybe TRBD1 (6 bases). Germline values: CDR1 MNHEY, CDR2 SVGAGI. Trimming cost V 5 bases and J 7 bases, with 14 bases left between them. The CDR3 sequence is 13 residues long. The CDR3 DNA reads as TGTGCCAGCAGTAAGGACAGATCCCTTGAAGCTTTCTTT. It is translated as CASSKDRSLEAFF.

The table lists this clonotype with many counts. The V gene is TRBV5-1, the J gene TRBJ2-6; D is ambiguous. Germline-derived CDR1 and CDR2 are SGHRS and YFSETQ. V was pared by 4 bases and J by 2 bases, with 13 bases between. CDR3 length: 16 amino acids. The CDR3: CASSLMALTGANVLTF. CDR3 in DNA: TGCGCCAGCAGCCTTATGGCCCTGACTGGGGCCAACGTCCTGACTTTC. Looking up the rest from reference TRBV5-1 and TRBJ2-6 gives the full variable domain: KAGVTQTPRYLIKTRGQQVTLSCSPISGHRSVSWYQQTPGQGLQFLFEYFSETQRNKGNFPGRFSGRQFSNSRSEMNVSTLELGDSALYLCASSLMALTGANVLTFGAGSRLTVL.

There are many counts of this clonotype. The rearrangement joins TRBV5-1 to TRBJ2-3; tentative D call: TRBD1 (5 bases). Germline V CDR1 and CDR2: SGHRS, YFSETQ. Trimming took 3 bases from V and 4 from J, leaving 12 bases between them. CDR3 length: 14 residues. CDR3 residues: CASSSSQGADTQYF. The CDR3 DNA follows: TGCGCCAGCAGCTCAAGCCAGGGTGCAGATACGCAGTATTTT.

This clonotype was seen repeatedly, ten times or more. The rearrangement uses TRBV4-1 and TRBJ2-3, with D perhaps TRBD2 (6 bases). Germline V CDR1 and CDR2: MGHRA, YSYEKL. CDR3 length: 14 residues. The germline V and J ends were trimmed by 0 bases and 6 bases, with 10 bases remaining between them. CDR3 sequence reads: CASSQDPSADTQYF. DNA of the CDR3: TGCGCCAGCAGCCAAGATCCTAGCGCCGATACGCAGTATTTT.

This clonotype was counted ten times or more. This chain connects TRBV6-1 to TRBJ1-2; possibly TRBD1 for D (6 bases). Germline assignment: CDR1 MNHNS and CDR2 SASEGT. The CDR3 is 13 amino acids. Between the trimmed V and J ends, which lost 8 bases and 8 bases, there was a span of 18 bases. The CDR3, as DNA: TGTGCCAGCTCCCCGGCGGGGGCCTGGGGCTACACCTTC. This sequence encodes CASSPAGAWGYTF.

This clonotype was seen a few times. The rearrangement uses TRBV30 and TRBJ1-1, with D perhaps TRBD1 (6 bases). The germline V gene has CDR1 GTSNPN and CDR2 SVGIG (reference sequence). The CDR3 covers 12 residues. Trimming cost V 0 bases and J 8 bases, with 10 bases left between them. In nucleotides, the CDR3 is TGTGCCTGGAGTGTACGGGGGCGAGAAGCTTTCTTT. It is translated as CAWSVRGREAFF.

The CDR3 sequence is CASTWGQGANEQFF. CDR3 in DNA: TGTGCCAGCACCTGGGGACAGGGGGCCAATGAGCAGTTCTTC. This chain uses TRBV13 with TRBJ2-1; 12 bases are shared with TRBD1. V gave up 7 bases and J gave up 6 bases; unmatched junction bases: 4. The CDR3 is 14 amino acids. CDR1 and CDR2 from the germline V gene are PRHDT and FYEKMQ (reference sequence).

This clonotype was seen a few times. The rearrangement uses TRBV6-1 and TRBJ1-5; possibly TRBD1 for D (6 bases). Trimming left V 2 bases short and J 0 bases short, with 11 bases between. Germline lookup yields CDR1 MNHNS and CDR2 SASEGT. The CDR3 is 16 amino acids. The CDR3 here is CASSEWTAFSNQPQHF. For the CDR3, the DNA is TGTGCCAGCAGTGAATGGACAGCATTTAGCAATCAGCCCCAGCATTTT.